This TCR beta chain stems from a study of blood T cells in healthy people across ages. Regarding this clonotype: As yet, its antigen is unknown.

Study-level points and caveats: When set beside aged donors, long-lived donors presented more naive CD4+ cells and higher diversity.

Then a second PCR, running about 6 to 12 cycles, was carried out with a sample-barcoded 5' primer and a J-beta primer mix. TCRdb passed the 5' RACE reads through MiXCR, listing each CDR3 protein once. The sample has around 1,000,000 distinct CDR3 sequences; 30% to 40% are singletons. The CDR3 consists of 15 residues. Trimming cost V 5 bases and J 11 bases; bases outside gene matches: 14. Germline V gene lookup returns CDR1 LGHNA and CDR2 YNFKEQ. This rearrangement joins TRBV4-2 to TRBJ1-1; 10 bases are a match to TRBD1. The origin of this receptor is a man between 18 and 35 years old in good health. The sequenced sample consisted of blood. The CDR3 protein is CASSTRQGAGEGAFF. CDR3 in DNA: TGTGCCAGCAGCACTCGACAGGGGGCCGGGGAGGGGGCTTTCTTT.